Listed below are T cell receptor beta chains from one sample, sequenced in a study of T-cell reconstitution after alpha-beta-depleted transplantation in children. TCRdb passed the PCR reads through MiXCR, listing each CDR3 protein once. The repertoire holds about 210,000 distinct CDR3 sequences, approximately 15% seen once, with roughly two fifths in the top ten. The sample consisted of PBMCs, mostly from graft donor cells, taken 360 days after TCRalphabeta/CD19-depleted stem cell transplant. All receptors come from a male patient aged 2-9 years who had a stem cell transplant for acute lymphoblastic leukemia, so the T cells may come from the graft donor. Each CDR3 is given with its conserved first and last residue. The D gene is left open where the match is weak. Part of the rows lack a size; the others show once, few, many or a class for expanded clones.

cdr3_aa	cdr3_nt	v_call	j_call	d_call	clone_size
CASSSRTGRDGELFF	TGTGCCAGCAGCTCTAGGACAGGGAGGGACGGGGAGCTGTTTTTT	TRBV5-4	TRBJ2-2	NA	many
CASSQDTRLAGDSYEQYF	TGTGCCAGCAGCCAAGATACGCGACTAGCGGGAGACTCCTACGAGCAGTACTTC	TRBV4-2	TRBJ2-7	TRBD2	NA
CASSVGQLSYNEQFF	TGTGCCAGCAGTGTGGGCCAACTCTCCTACAATGAGCAGTTCTTC	TRBV25-1	TRBJ2-1	NA	few
CASSFQRPDTQYF	TGTGCCAGCAGCTTCCAAAGGCCCGATACGCAGTATTTT	TRBV11-2	TRBJ2-3	NA	few
CASSLALTSGSYEQFF	TGCGCCAGCAGCTTGGCCCTGACTAGCGGGAGTTATGAGCAGTTCTTC	TRBV5-1	TRBJ2-1	TRBD2	NA
CASSEYVTGMDNEQFF	TGCGCCAGCAGTGAGTATGTTACAGGGATGGACAATGAGCAGTTCTTC	TRBV10-1	TRBJ2-1	NA	few
CASSLIGTPQETQYF	TGTGCCAGCAGCCTGATCGGGACACCTCAAGAGACCCAGTACTTC	TRBV7-8	TRBJ2-5	NA	NA
CASRIGTGRNQPQHF	TGTGCCAGCAGGATCGGGACGGGGCGCAATCAGCCCCAGCATTTT	TRBV27	TRBJ1-5	NA	few
CASSLRLAGGIQEQFF	TGTGCCAGCAGCCTGCGGCTAGCGGGGGGAATTCAAGAGCAGTTCTTC	TRBV7-8	TRBJ2-1	TRBD2	NA
CASRNLGETQYF	TGTGCCAGCCGCAACCTGGGAGAGACCCAGTACTTC	TRBV10-3	TRBJ2-5	NA	NA
CASSQDLGVGQPQHF	TGTGCCAGCAGCCAAGACCTCGGGGTAGGTCAGCCCCAGCATTTT	TRBV7-9	TRBJ1-5	NA	few
CASSFGSDYPTYEQYF	TGTGCCAGCAGTTTCGGGTCGGACTACCCCACCTACGAGCAGTACTTC	TRBV27	TRBJ2-7	NA	NA
CASSQDPSGDSYEQYF	TGTGCCAGCAGCCAAGACCCATCGGGGGACTCCTACGAGCAGTACTTC	TRBV4-2	TRBJ2-7	NA	NA
CASSQGGTGHGELFF	TGCGCCAGCAGCCAAGGGGGGACAGGGCACGGGGAGCTGTTTTTT	TRBV4-3	TRBJ2-2	TRBD1	NA
CASSLAPGIHQPQHF	TGTGCCAGCAGCTTAGCCCCAGGGATCCATCAGCCCCAGCATTTT	TRBV11-2	TRBJ1-5	NA	once
CASQGRGGPSYEQYF	TGTGCCAGCCAAGGGAGAGGCGGGCCCTCCTACGAGCAGTACTTC	TRBV7-2	TRBJ2-7	NA	NA
CASGAGARGDNEQFF	TGCGCCAGCGGAGCAGGGGCTCGTGGGGACAATGAGCAGTTCTTC	TRBV5-1	TRBJ2-1	NA	NA
CASSLAVGRVNEQFF	TGTGCCAGCAGCTTAGCGGTCGGGAGGGTAAATGAGCAGTTCTTC	TRBV7-2	TRBJ2-1	TRBD2	many
CSVGGPGQVFF	TGCAGCGTTGGGGGTCCGGGACAGGTTTTCTTC	TRBV29-1	TRBJ2-5	TRBD1	few
CASSFKILAGGPDTQYF	TGTGCCAGCAGCTTCAAAATACTAGCGGGGGGGCCAGATACGCAGTATTTT	TRBV5-5	TRBJ2-3	TRBD2	NA
CASSEGGRGNLEAFF	TGCGCCAGCAGTGAGGGGGGACGGGGGAATCTAGAAGCTTTCTTT	TRBV10-2	TRBJ1-1	NA	many
CSARGGTSGGETQYF	TGCAGTGCTAGAGGTGGGACTAGCGGTGGAGAGACCCAGTACTTC	TRBV20-1	TRBJ2-5	TRBD2	many
CATSRDWAVGYTF	TGTGCCACCAGCAGAGATTGGGCAGTTGGCTACACCTTC	TRBV15	TRBJ1-2	NA	few
CASSLGGQGHNQPQHF	TGCGCCAGCAGCTTGGGGGGACAGGGACACAATCAGCCCCAGCATTTT	TRBV5-1	TRBJ1-5	TRBD1	NA
CSARGPNSELFF	TGCAGTGCTAGAGGGCCCAATTCGGAGCTGTTTTTT	TRBV20-1	TRBJ2-2	NA	few
CASSFTGLNEQYF	TGTGCCAGCTCATTCACAGGGTTGAACGAGCAGTACTTC	TRBV18	TRBJ2-7	NA	few
CASSPRGTGDSPLHF	TGTGCCAGCAGTCCACGAGGGACAGGGGATTCACCCCTCCACTTT	TRBV28	TRBJ1-6	TRBD1	NA
CSASVVTPGLHNEQFF	TGCAGTGCTAGTGTCGTAACTCCGGGACTGCACAATGAGCAGTTCTTC	TRBV20-1	TRBJ2-1	NA	few
CASSIRSGGDTDTQYF	TGTGCCAGCAGCATACGGAGCGGGGGAGACACAGATACGCAGTATTTT	TRBV12-3/TRBV12-4	TRBJ2-3	TRBD2	NA
CASSQDNAGYSGANVLTF	TGTGCCAGCAGCCAAGATAACGCCGGCTACTCTGGGGCCAACGTCCTGACTTTC	TRBV4-2	TRBJ2-6	NA	few
CASSRNKGGRLSGANVLTF	TGTGCCAGCAGCCGAAACAAGGGAGGCAGATTGTCTGGGGCCAACGTCCTGACTTTC	TRBV6-1	TRBJ2-6	NA	NA
CASRLTQGPNTEAFF	TGTGCCAGCAGACTAACTCAGGGGCCGAACACTGAAGCTTTCTTT	TRBV6-2/TRBV6-3	TRBJ1-1	NA	NA
CASSQPGDAKNIQYF	TGTGCCAGCAGCCAGCCCGGGGACGCGAAAAACATTCAGTACTTC	TRBV5-6	TRBJ2-4	NA	many
CASGFVRVTNEKLFF	TGTGCCAGCGGATTTGTACGAGTAACTAATGAAAAACTGTTTTTT	TRBV28	TRBJ1-4	NA	NA
CATSVAGGDEQYF	TGTGCCACCAGTGTGGCAGGGGGCGACGAGCAGTACTTC	TRBV24-1	TRBJ2-7	TRBD1	many
CASSLMGDTEAFF	TGCGCCAGCAGCTTGATGGGCGACACTGAAGCTTTCTTT	TRBV5-1	TRBJ1-1	NA	NA
CATSLGQFNSPLHF	TGTGCCACCAGCCTAGGACAGTTCAATTCACCCCTCCACTTT	TRBV15	TRBJ1-6	NA	few
CASSPQGNQGDTGELFF	TGTGCCAGCAGCCCCCAGGGGAATCAGGGCGACACCGGGGAGCTGTTTTTT	TRBV7-2	TRBJ2-2	NA	NA
CASSQSRAAYSNQPQHF	TGCGCCAGCAGCCAAAGTAGGGCAGCTTATAGCAATCAGCCCCAGCATTTT	TRBV4-3	TRBJ1-5	NA	NA
CASGPWINTGELFF	TGTGCCAGCGGTCCCTGGATCAACACCGGGGAGCTGTTTTTT	TRBV6-1	TRBJ2-2	NA	few
CSVRGDTNYGYTF	TGCAGCGTTCGTGGAGACACTAACTATGGCTACACCTTC	TRBV29-1	TRBJ1-2	NA	NA
CAIRSREGETQYF	TGTGCCATCAGAAGTAGGGAGGGGGAGACCCAGTACTTC	TRBV10-3	TRBJ2-5	TRBD2	NA
CSVDREGETQYF	TGCAGCGTTGACAGGGAAGGAGAGACCCAGTACTTC	TRBV29-1	TRBJ2-5	NA	NA
CASSHGGGGAEFF	TGTGCCAGCAGCCACGGAGGCGGGGGGGCCGAGTTCTTC	TRBV3-1	TRBJ2-1	TRBD2	few
CASSQRTRGWDYNEQFF	TGTGCCAGCAGCCAACGGACGCGGGGGTGGGACTACAATGAGCAGTTCTTC	TRBV4-2	TRBJ2-1	TRBD2	NA
CSALPGRWDTQYF	TGCAGTGCTCTTCCGGGCCGCTGGGATACGCAGTATTTT	TRBV20-1	TRBJ2-3	NA	once
CSAEGGSPEAFF	TGCAGTGCCGAGGGGGGATCCCCTGAAGCTTTCTTT	TRBV20-1	TRBJ1-1	NA	few
CASSLAGLASEQYF	TGCGCCAGCAGCTTGGCCGGACTAGCTTCCGAGCAGTACTTC	TRBV5-1	TRBJ2-7	TRBD2	many
CASSLSVRGALENEQFF	TGTGCCAGCAGCTTATCAGTACGGGGGGCCCTAGAAAATGAGCAGTTCTTC	TRBV7-2	TRBJ2-1	NA	many
CASSQTRNSHQPQHF	TGTGCCAGCAGCCAAACTAGGAACAGTCATCAGCCCCAGCATTTT	TRBV3-1	TRBJ1-5	NA	few
CASSIAGGGYNEQFF	TGTGCCAGCAGTATAGCGGGGGGAGGGTACAATGAGCAGTTCTTC	TRBV28	TRBJ2-1	TRBD2	few
CAWSVKGQGLETQYF	TGTGCCTGGAGTGTAAAGGGACAGGGATTGGAGACCCAGTACTTC	TRBV30	TRBJ2-5	TRBD1	many
CASSSPGLAGASSYNEQFF	TGTGCCAGCAGCTCACCGGGACTAGCGGGGGCGAGCTCCTACAATGAGCAGTTCTTC	TRBV11-1	TRBJ2-1	TRBD2	few
CASSVVLAGLNNEQFF	TGCGCCAGCAGTGTCGTTTTAGCGGGGTTGAACAATGAGCAGTTCTTC	TRBV10-2	TRBJ2-1	TRBD2	many
CASSQVVQAFPNTEAFF	TGCGCCAGCAGCCAAGTAGTACAGGCCTTCCCAAACACTGAAGCTTTCTTT	TRBV4-1	TRBJ1-1	NA	NA
CASSLEGGVDEQFF	TGCGCCAGCAGCTTGGAGGGGGGGGTCGATGAGCAGTTCTTC	TRBV5-1	TRBJ2-1	NA	few
CAIRTHSGGSTDTQYF	TGTGCCATCAGAACGCATAGCGGGGGGAGCACAGATACGCAGTATTTT	TRBV10-3	TRBJ2-3	TRBD2	few